This T cell receptor beta chain is from a study of identical twins. Every donor was a healthy Caucasian. TCRdb used MiXCR to reprocess the 5' RACE reads, holding one entry per CDR3 protein. The data contain about 480,000 distinct CDR3 sequences, approximately 15% of them seen just once; the ten biggest clones take up 0.4% to 0.55%. Study results and limitations: Fewer insertions marked abundant cord blood beta clonotypes; young adult naive trended weakly, memory not at all. It was possible that invariant MAIT and iNKT cells partly confounded the zero-insertion analyses.

Turning to this clonotype: Its antigen is still unknown.

The CDR3 is 14 residues long. The V gene lost 0 bases and the J gene lost 3 bases, with 10 bases spanning the gap. Germline V gene data show CDR1 as SGHRS and CDR2 as YFSETQ. The sample was also linked to a second study, of yellow fever vaccine responses in identical twins.

Sequencing was carried out using CD4+ T cells sorted from blood. The rearrangement joins TRBV5-1 to TRBJ2-7; D not certain. The source is a woman aged 18 to 35 in good health. CDR3 DNA sequence: TGCGCCAGCAGCTTGGTACTAAACAGCTACGAGCAGTACTTC. Encoded protein: CASSLVLNSYEQYF.